The 29 T cell receptor beta chains in this list originate from one sample, sequenced in a study of metastatic and nonmetastatic thyroid tumors. Every patient was untreated before thyroid surgery. TCRdb re-called clones via MiXCR from the PCR reads. The sample holds 84,000 or so clones, 8% to 9.5% seen once. Sequences were obtained from blood. These receptors were taken from a female donor with papillary thyroid cancer or a benign thyroid nodule (not recorded which). Some clones in this sample may be carry-over from other donors' samples.

This clone was seen ten or more times. The chain is built from TRBV10-3 and TRBJ1-6; the D gene is possibly TRBD1 (6 bases). CDR3 size: 16 residues. V lost 7 bases and J lost 4, with 17 bases in between. Per germline, CDR1 ENHRY and CDR2 SYGVKD. The CDR3 loop is CAITVDSLEYNSPLHF. Written as DNA, the CDR3 is TGTGCCATCACTGTGGACAGCCTCGAATATAATTCACCCCTCCACTTT.

This clone was seen only a few times. This clone may be a read error of a much larger clone one base away. The sample contains more than one DNA sequence encoding this CDR3. The chain couples TRBV10-1 to TRBJ2-1, with 8 bases lining up with TRBD1. Germline assignment: CDR1 WNHNN and CDR2 SYGVQD (reference sequence). The trim removed 3 bases at V and 2 bases at J, leaving 3 bases unmatched. The length of the CDR3 is 15 residues. The chain's CDR3 is CASSDDRGPYNEQFF. For the CDR3, the DNA is TGCGCCAGCAGTGATGACAGGGGTCCCTACAATGAGCAGTTCTTC.

This clone was found many times. The J gene is TRBJ2-7, the V gene TRBV4-2; 9 nucleotides align to TRBD2. The CDR3 consists of 16 residues. Trimming cost V 0 bases and J 5 bases; bases outside gene matches: 8. Germline assignment: CDR1 LGHNA and CDR2 YNFKEQ. CDR3: CASSQDVRGGPDEQYF. The CDR3, as DNA: TGTGCCAGCAGCCAAGATGTGCGGGGGGGCCCCGACGAGCAGTACTTC.

This clone has ten or more counts. V and J are TRBV6-4 and TRBJ2-3, with no clear D. The V gene's germline CDR1 is MRHNA and CDR2 SNTAGT. V was shortened by 2 bases and J by 0 bases, with 6 bases between the two germline ends. The CDR3 extends over 14 amino acids. Here the CDR3 reads CASSDSPSTDTQYF. The CDR3 nucleotides are TGTGCCAGCAGTGACAGCCCTAGCACAGATACGCAGTATTTT.

In its sample, this clone was seen once. One base away lies a much larger clone, so this may be a sequencing read error. J is TRBJ2-2 and V is TRBV7-7; D call uncertain. The CDR3 sequence is 13 residues long. Trimming pared 4 bases from V and 2 bases from J, leaving 5 bases between. From germline, CDR1 is SSHAT and CDR2 FNYEAQ (reference sequence). The CDR3 sequence: CASSSINTGELFF. The DNA for the CDR3 is TGTGCCAGCAGCTCCATTAACACCGGGGAGCTGTTTTTT.

The sample holds many counts of this clone. V usage is TRBV11-3 and J usage is TRBJ2-7; D remains unclear. The CDR3 runs 12 residues. Germline V gene sequence: CDR1 SGHNT, CDR2 YENEEA. Trimming pared 1 base from V and 9 bases from J, leaving 10 bases between. CDR3 in DNA: TGTGCCAGCAGCTTAGCTAGGGTTATGCAGTACTTC. The encoded protein is CASSLARVMQYF.

This clone was counted between two and nine times. The rearrangement joins TRBV7-2 to TRBJ2-5; D not resolved. The CDR3 loop spans 16 amino acids. Trimming pared 2 bases from V and 1 base from J, leaving 14 bases between. Per the germline V gene, CDR1 is SGHTA and CDR2 is FQGNSA. The CDR3 loop reads CASSLMFGQSQETQYF. CDR3 nucleotides: TGTGCCAGCAGCTTAATGTTCGGGCAGTCCCAAGAGACCCAGTACTTC.

The sample holds a few counts of this clone. This rearrangement joins TRBV19 to TRBJ2-7; a weak D match, TRBD1 (7 bases). This CDR3 comprises 14 residues. Germline CDR1 reads LNHDA; CDR2 reads SQIVND (reference sequence). Trimming took off 5 bases at V and 2 bases at J, with 13 bases between the two ends. Written as DNA, the CDR3 is TGTGCCAGTAGTTTCGCGGGACAGCCCTACGAGCAGTACTTC. This translates into CASSFAGQPYEQYF.

This clone was seen many times. J is TRBJ2-5 and V is TRBV6-6; 9 nucleotides line up with TRBD2. CDR1 MNHNY and CDR2 SVGAGI come from the germline V gene (reference sequence). Trimming cost V 5 bases and J 4 bases; bases outside gene matches: 29. The CDR3 loop spans 22 amino acids. The CDR3 DNA sequence: TGTGCCAGCAGTCATGCCACCGAACTGCAAAGGGGTCGCGGGGGGGCAGGAGAGACCCAGTACTTC. Its protein is CASSHATELQRGRGGAGETQYF.

Turning to this clone: A much more abundant neighbour one base away suggests this may be a read error. The CDR3, as DNA: TGTGCCAGCAGCCAAGGTGGGTGGGAGATCAATGAGCAGTTCTTC. This encodes CASSQGGWEINEQFF. The V and J genes are TRBV14 and TRBJ2-1; perhaps TRBD2 as D (5 bases). Germline lookup yields CDR1 SGHDN and CDR2 FVKESK. Trimming removed 1 base from V and 6 bases from J, with 13 bases in between. The CDR3 sequence is 15 residues long. The complete variable domain, with remaining parts taken from reference TRBV14 and TRBJ2-1, reads EAGVTQFPSHSVIEKGQTVTLRCDPISGHDNLYWYRRVMGKEIKFLLHFVKESKQDESGMPNNRFLAERTGGTYSTLKVQPAELEDSGVYFCASSQGGWEINEQFFGPGTRLTVL.

This clone was counted many times. The chain recombines TRBV6-1 with TRBJ1-1; D ambiguous. Germline V CDR1 and CDR2: MNHNS, SASEGT. The CDR3 runs 14 residues. V lost 4 bases and J 0 bases, leaving 9 bases between the germline ends. The CDR3, as DNA: TGTGCCAGCAGTGTTGCCAGCATGAACACTGAAGCTTTCTTT. Protein sequence: CASSVASMNTEAFF.

This clone was observed many times. The V and J genes are TRBV9 and TRBJ2-7; tentative D call: TRBD1 (5 bases). Looked up from germline, CDR1 is SGDLS and CDR2 is YYNGEE. The CDR3 sequence is 14 residues long. V gave up 4 bases and J gave up 0 bases, with 11 bases separating them. CDR3 residues: CASSPRQSSYEQYF. In nucleotides, the CDR3 is TGTGCCAGCAGCCCTCGACAGAGCTCCTACGAGCAGTACTTC. The entire variable domain, with the rest obtained from reference TRBV9 and TRBJ2-7, is as follows: DSGVTQTPKHLITATGQRVTLRCSPRSGDLSVYWYQQSLDQGLQFLIQYYNGEERAKGNILERFSAQQFPDLHSELNLSSLELGDSALYFCASSPRQSSYEQYFGPGTRLTVT.

As regards this clone: A much larger clonotype is one base distant, so this may be a read error. This specimen includes other DNA sequences encoding the same CDR3. The rearrangement joins TRBV7-8 to TRBJ1-6, with a possible D match to TRBD1 (5 bases). Germline CDR1 and CDR2: SGHVS and FQNEAQ. Trimming took off 4 bases at V and 10 bases at J, with 14 bases between the two ends. The CDR3 runs 14 residues. In DNA form, the CDR3 reads TGTGCCAGCAGCTCACGGGGCGAGGGGTCACCCCTCCACTTT. This translates into CASSSRGEGSPLHF.

This clone showed up many times. The CDR3 here is CASSANRATNEKLFF. CDR3 DNA sequence: TGTGCCAGCAGCGCAAACAGGGCAACTAATGAAAAACTGTTTTTT. The V gene is TRBV9, the J gene TRBJ1-4; possibly TRBD1 for D (6 bases). The CDR3 has 15 residues. The germline V gene encodes CDR1 SGDLS and CDR2 YYNGEE. Trimming stripped 3 bases from V and 0 bases from J, with 9 bases between.

The chain recombines TRBV2 with TRBJ2-5, with D uncertain. The CDR3 runs to 15 residues. CDR1 and CDR2 from the germline V gene are SNHLY and FYNNEI. Trimming pared 0 bases from V and 6 bases from J, leaving 14 bases between. CDR3 sequence: CASSEARGLGKTQYF. The DNA for the CDR3 is TGTGCCAGCAGTGAAGCACGAGGTCTTGGGAAGACCCAGTACTTC.

Ten or more counts support this clone. The chain recombines TRBV6-1 with TRBJ2-3; maybe TRBD1 (7 bases). CDR3 size: 14 residues. The V end was cut by 4 bases, the J end by 6 bases, with 14 bases between. Per the germline V gene, CDR1 is MNHNS and CDR2 is SASEGT. The CDR3 region is CASSGRGRGDTQYF. As DNA, the CDR3 is TGTGCCAGCAGTGGGAGGGGGCGCGGGGATACGCAGTATTTT.

This clone was recorded at least ten times. The chain recombines TRBV9 with TRBJ1-3; D ambiguous. Trimming took off 4 bases at V and 3 bases at J, with 5 bases between the two ends. The CDR3 sequence is 12 residues long. Germline V gene data show CDR1 as SGDLS and CDR2 as YYNGEE. This chain's CDR3 is CASSPGGNTIYF. The CDR3 coding sequence is TGTGCCAGCAGCCCGGGTGGAAACACCATATATTTT.

This clone was recorded a few times. V usage is TRBV11-3 and J usage is TRBJ2-1; 7 positions agree with TRBD1. Per germline, CDR1 SGHNT and CDR2 YENEEA. J gave up 7 bases and V 1 base, and 1 base lay outside the gene matches. This CDR3 has 13 amino acids. CDR3 amino acids: CASSLVQGNEQFF. CDR3 coding DNA: TGTGCCAGCAGCTTAGTACAGGGGAATGAGCAGTTCTTC.

This clone was seen at least ten times. The chain uses TRBV6-4 and TRBJ2-7; the match to TRBD1 covers 9 bases. Per germline, CDR1 MRHNA and CDR2 SNTAGT. The CDR3 extends over 15 amino acids. V was pared by 7 bases and J by 5 bases, with 12 bases of the junction left unmatched. The DNA for the CDR3 is TGTGCCAGCATCGTCCCACGGACAGGGGCCCACGAGCAGTACTTC. Translated, it gives CASIVPRTGAHEQYF.

The chain employs TRBV5-1 and TRBJ2-5; 8 bases fit TRBD1. J lost 4 bases, V lost 4 bases, and 6 bases had no gene match. The CDR3 length is 14 residues. Germline V lookup: CDR1 SGHRS, CDR2 YFSETQ. In DNA form, the CDR3 reads TGCGCCAGCAGCCGGACAGGGCCGGGAGAGACCCAGTACTTC. Translation: CASSRTGPGETQYF.

This clone occurred many times. V gene TRBV6-4 combines with J gene TRBJ2-1, with 8 bases matching TRBD2. J was trimmed by 9 bases and V by 3 bases; bases with no gene match: 7. The germline CDR1 and CDR2 sequences are MRHNA and SNTAGT. The CDR3 length is 14 residues. DNA for the CDR3: TGTGCCAGCAGTGATAGCGGGGATATGATTGAGCAGTTCTTC. Its protein product is CASSDSGDMIEQFF.

This clone was counted ten times or more. This chain joins TRBV7-9 and TRBJ1-2, with D possibly matching TRBD1 (5 bases). Germline V gene data show CDR1 as SEHNR and CDR2 as FQNEAQ (reference sequence). This CDR3 has 15 amino acids. The V end lost 5 bases, the J end lost 1 base, and 14 bases lay between the germline ends. CDR3 coding DNA: TGTGCCAGCAGCCAAGATAGGGGCGGTAACTATGGCTACACCTTC. Translation: CASSQDRGGNYGYTF.

This clone was recorded at least ten times. This clone may be a read error of a much larger clone one base away. Other DNA variants within this sample encode the same CDR3. This sequence joins TRBV6-1 and TRBJ2-2; possible D gene TRBD2, 5 bases. The CDR3 is 13 residues long. Trimming pared 4 bases from V and 6 bases from J, leaving 9 bases between. CDR1 and CDR2 (germline): MNHNS, SASEGT. Here the CDR3 reads CASSVTGSGELFF. The CDR3 coding sequence is TGTGCCAGCAGTGTGACGGGGTCCGGGGAGCTGTTTTTT.

In this sample, this clone turned up many times. V usage is TRBV15 and J usage is TRBJ2-1; D not certain. The V end was cut by 1 base, the J end by 9 bases, with 13 bases between. Germline V gene lookup returns CDR1 LNHNV and CDR2 YYDKDF (reference sequence). This CDR3 is 14 amino acids long. CDR3 sequence reads: CATSRGNKLVEQFF. Here the CDR3 DNA reads TGTGCCACCAGCAGAGGGAACAAGTTGGTTGAGCAGTTCTTC.

This clone was counted only a few times. Since a much larger clone is just one base distant, this may be a read error. As DNA, the CDR3 is TGTGCCAGTATTCGGCTGAACACTGAAGCTTTCTTT. Protein: CASIRLNTEAFF. This chain links TRBV19 with TRBJ1-1; D call uncertain. Trimming left V 7 bases short and J 0 bases short, with 6 bases between. This CDR3 comprises 12 residues. Germline CDR1 and CDR2: LNHDA and SQIVND (reference sequence). Supplemented by reference TRBV19 and TRBJ1-1, the full variable domain reads DGGITQSPKYLFRKEGQNVTLSCEQNLNHDAMYWYRQDPGQGLRLIYYSQIVNDFQKGDIAEGYSVSREKKESFPLTVTSAQKNPTAFYLCASIRLNTEAFFGQGTRLTVV.

This clone came up many times. The V and J genes are TRBV7-8 and TRBJ1-5, with D hard to call. The V end lost 4 bases, the J end lost 1 base, and 8 bases lay between the germline ends. The CDR3 totals 14 residues. Per the germline V gene, CDR1 is SGHVS and CDR2 is FQNEAQ. The CDR3 coding sequence is TGTGCCAGCAGCTCGGGTGGGAGCAATCAGCCCCAGCATTTT. This encodes CASSSGGSNQPQHF.

Ten or more counts support this clone. The V and J genes are TRBV9 and TRBJ2-2; no clear D gene. The germline V gene encodes CDR1 SGDLS and CDR2 YYNGEE. This CDR3 comprises 16 residues. V lost 2 bases, J lost 5 bases, and 16 bases lay in between. The CDR3 spells CASSVSAVTITGELFF. The CDR3, as DNA: TGTGCCAGCAGCGTGTCGGCCGTTACAATTACCGGGGAGCTGTTTTTT.

In regard to this clone: Since a much larger clone is just one base distant, this may be a read error. The chain has TRBV14 and TRBJ1-1; tentative D call: TRBD1 (5 bases). CDR3 length equals 15 residues. Germline CDR1 SGHDN, CDR2 FVKESK. The V gene lost 4 bases and the J gene lost 2 bases, with 14 bases spanning the gap. The CDR3 DNA reads as TGTGCCAGCAGCCGAAGGGGTCGGGGAAACACTGAAGCTTTCTTT. As protein: CASSRRGRGNTEAFF.

This clone occurred many times. The chain has TRBV5-1 and TRBJ2-7; possible D gene TRBD1, 5 bases. The germline CDR1 and CDR2 sequences are SGHRS and YFSETQ. This CDR3 comprises 14 residues. Trimming took off 0 bases at V and 6 bases at J, with 13 bases between the two ends. CDR3 nucleotide sequence: TGCGCCAGCAGCTTGGACACGTGGGGCTCCGAGCAGTACTTC. It yields the protein CASSLDTWGSEQYF.